Sequencing of this TCR beta chain was carried out in a study of blood T cell repertoires in COVID-19. Study summary: Donors in the United States, Italy and Spain gave samples during acute or convalescent COVID-19. Sample material is recorded as cDNA or gDNA derived from T cells, B-cell-depleted T cells, or PBMCs.

V lost 5 bases, J lost 6 bases, and 11 bases lay in between. The germline V gene has CDR1 SEHNR and CDR2 FQNEAQ (reference sequence). This CDR3 comprises 12 residues. The assay was immunoSEQ multiplex PCR, and TCRdb's table has in-frame clones only and misses some. The repertoire holds 55,000 to 75,000 clones, roughly 81% seen once, with 9.2% in the top ten. This sequence joins TRBV7-9 and TRBJ2-7; D may be TRBD1 (6 bases). This TCR came from a human donor in a cohort sampled during active COVID-19. Sequencing was performed on peripheral blood. The CDR3 loop reads CASSTTGLEQYF. CDR3 DNA sequence: TGTGCCAGCAGCACCACAGGGCTCGAGCAGTACTTC.